This is a list of T cell receptor beta chains from one sample in a study of T-cell reconstitution after alpha-beta-depleted transplantation in children. MiXCR, run by TCRdb on the PCR reads, gives a single entry per CDR3 protein. Of some 350,000 distinct CDR3 sequences in the sample, around 10% were seen once. Sequences were derived from PBMCs from the stem cell graft donor, sampled from the stem cell graft. The receptors were gathered from a human donor who donated a stem cell graft to a child with acute lymphoblastic leukemia. Each CDR3 is given with its conserved first and last residue. A D gene is named only where the DNA matches it firmly. Clone size is shown for a subset of rows, as once, few, many or a class of expanded clone.

D gene	V gene	J gene	clone size	CDR3 DNA	CDR3 protein
TRBD2	TRBV20-1	TRBJ2-3	NA	TGCAGTGTCAGGGGAGCGGGAGGAGCCGGTACGGATACGCAGTATTTT	CSVRGAGGAGTDTQYF
NA	TRBV9	TRBJ2-5	NA	TGTGCCAGCAGCGTTGACTCGGTTAGGGGGGAGACCCAGTACTTC	CASSVDSVRGETQYF
TRBD2	TRBV5-6	TRBJ2-3	few	TGTGCCAGCAGCTTGGAACTAGCGGGTTACGATACGCAGTATTTT	CASSLELAGYDTQYF
NA	TRBV7-2	TRBJ1-1	few	TGTGCCAGCAGTTATACAGGGTTCACTGAAGCTTTCTTT	CASSYTGFTEAFF
NA	TRBV11-2	TRBJ2-3	many	TGTGCCAGCAGCTTAGAAGCTCTAGTTGCGGATACGCAGTATTTT	CASSLEALVADTQYF
NA	TRBV7-9	TRBJ2-7	few	TGTGCCAGCACCCCTTCGGGAGTTTCCTCCTACGAGCAGTACTTC	CASTPSGVSSYEQYF
NA	TRBV2	TRBJ2-1	few	TGTGCCAGCAGTGATGCAGTGAGCTCCTACAATGAGCAGTTCTTC	CASSDAVSSYNEQFF
TRBD1	TRBV5-1	TRBJ2-2	once	TGCGCCAGCAGCATGGACAGGCCGGGTATAGGGGAGCTGTTTTTT	CASSMDRPGIGELFF
NA	TRBV6-2/TRBV6-3	TRBJ2-3	many	TGTGCCAGCAGTTACTCGAAGGGAGAAGGAAGAGATACGCAGTATTTT	CASSYSKGEGRDTQYF
TRBD2	TRBV7-9	TRBJ2-1	NA	TGTGCCAGCAGCTTAATCAAAGCGGGAGGGAGGGATGAGCAGTTCTTC	CASSLIKAGGRDEQFF
TRBD2	TRBV7-9	TRBJ2-5	few	TGTGCCAGCAGCTCCAATATAGCGGGATCGGGAGAGACCCAGTACTTC	CASSSNIAGSGETQYF
TRBD1	TRBV7-2	TRBJ1-5	NA	TGTGCCAGCAGCGTGACAGGGGGCTATCAGCCCCAGCATTTT	CASSVTGGYQPQHF
NA	TRBV5-1	TRBJ2-1	NA	TGCGCCAGCAGGCCAGACCCACAGATCCCCTCCTACAATGAGCAGTTCTTC	CASRPDPQIPSYNEQFF
NA	TRBV11-2	TRBJ1-2	few	TGTGCCAGCAGCTTAGAGGGGGGCAACTATGGCTACACCTTC	CASSLEGGNYGYTF
NA	TRBV20-1	TRBJ1-6	many	TGCAGTGCTAGAGATCACCTGGATGATAGCTCCTATAATTCACCCCTCCACTTT	CSARDHLDDSSYNSPLHF
NA	TRBV12-3/TRBV12-4	TRBJ2-2	few	TGTGCCAGCACTCGGACAGTAACGAACACCGGGGAGCTGTTTTTT	CASTRTVTNTGELFF
TRBD2	TRBV29-1	TRBJ2-7	few	TGCAGCGGCCTTACTAGCGGGAGGGCCGGCGAGCAGTACTTC	CSGLTSGRAGEQYF
TRBD2	TRBV4-2	TRBJ2-3	few	TGTGCCAGCAGCCAAGACATAGCGGGAGTGACAGATACGCAGTATTTT	CASSQDIAGVTDTQYF
NA	TRBV5-5	TRBJ2-5	NA	TGTGCCAGCAGCCCCGTGTTCGACATAGCGAAGACCCAGTACTTC	CASSPVFDIAKTQYF
NA	TRBV7-7	TRBJ2-7	many	TGTGCTAGCAGCCCCCACCCGGCAGGGCTGTACGAGCAGTACTTC	CASSPHPAGLYEQYF
TRBD2	TRBV2	TRBJ2-6	few	TGTGCCAGCAATACGGGGGGGACTGGGGCCAACGTCCTGACTTTC	CASNTGGTGANVLTF
TRBD2	TRBV27	TRBJ2-1	few	TGTGCCAGCAGTTTTACACCGGGACTAGCGGTTTTCAATGAGCAGTTCTTC	CASSFTPGLAVFNEQFF
TRBD2	TRBV15	TRBJ2-7	NA	TGTGCCACCAGCAGAGACAGATCCCGTTGGGCGGGAGGTCCGGACGAGCAGTACTTC	CATSRDRSRWAGGPDEQYF
TRBD2	TRBV6-5	TRBJ2-2	few	TGTGCCAGCAGTTATGCGGGAGGGAACACCGGGGAGCTGTTTTTT	CASSYAGGNTGELFF
NA	TRBV29-1	TRBJ2-7	NA	TGCAGCGTTGGGGCCCAATACGAGCAGTACTTC	CSVGAQYEQYF
TRBD2	TRBV10-3	TRBJ2-1	many	TGTGCCATCAGTGAGTCGGTCCTAGCGGGAGGGGGTTACAATGAGCAGTTCTTC	CAISESVLAGGGYNEQFF
TRBD1	TRBV10-3	TRBJ1-6	once	TGTGCCATCAGTGAGTCGGGGACAGGGGGCACTTCACCCCTCCACTTT	CAISESGTGGTSPLHF
TRBD2	TRBV19	TRBJ2-1	NA	TGTGCCAGTAGTGACGAGTTGGGACTAGCGGGAGCCAATGAGCAGTTCTTC	CASSDELGLAGANEQFF
NA	TRBV7-3	TRBJ2-7	few	TGTGCCAGCAGCTTCGAGCCGGACAGAGCCTCCTACGAGCAGTACTTC	CASSFEPDRASYEQYF
TRBD1	TRBV20-1	TRBJ2-1	NA	TGCAGTGCTGAGGGGACAGGGAGCGGGGAGCAGTTCTTC	CSAEGTGSGEQFF
TRBD2	TRBV12-3/TRBV12-4	TRBJ2-5	few	TGTGCCAGCAGTTTAGTGCTAGCGGAGTTCCAAGAGACCCAGTACTTC	CASSLVLAEFQETQYF
NA	TRBV20-1	TRBJ2-5	few	TGCAGTGCTAGACTGATCGGGTCGGAGACCCAGTACTTC	CSARLIGSETQYF
TRBD1	TRBV20-1	TRBJ1-4	many	TGCAGTGCTCTGGACAGGGCTGTAACTAATGAAAAACTGTTTTTT	CSALDRAVTNEKLFF
TRBD2	TRBV7-2	TRBJ2-5	few	TGTGCCAGCAGCGTTGTCGGGGGGAGGGTGCAAGAGACCCAGTACTTC	CASSVVGGRVQETQYF
TRBD2	TRBV12-3/TRBV12-4	TRBJ2-2	NA	TGTGCCAGCAGCCCGGGACTACGGAACACCGGGGAGCTGTTTTTT	CASSPGLRNTGELFF
NA	TRBV5-6	TRBJ2-3	many	TGTGCCAGCAGCTTGGACGGGCTTGGACAAACAGATACGCAGTATTTT	CASSLDGLGQTDTQYF
NA	TRBV12-3/TRBV12-4	TRBJ2-2	few	TGTGCCAGCAGACTATACCGCTCGGGACGGCCCGGGGAGCTGTTTTTT	CASRLYRSGRPGELFF
TRBD2	TRBV5-1	TRBJ2-4	few	TGCGCCAGCAGCACGGGACTAGCGGGTTTACTAGCCAAAAACATTCAGTACTTC	CASSTGLAGLLAKNIQYF
TRBD2	TRBV10-3	TRBJ2-7	NA	TGTGCCATCAGTGACCCACCTAGCGGGGCTTCCTACGAGCAGTACTTC	CAISDPPSGASYEQYF
NA	TRBV7-9	TRBJ2-7	NA	TGTGCCAGCGGGAGATATGACGAGCAGTACTTC	CASGRYDEQYF
NA	TRBV7-2	TRBJ2-3	many	TGTGCCAGCAGCAGGGGTTTAGGCACAGATACGCAGTATTTT	CASSRGLGTDTQYF
TRBD2	TRBV6-1	TRBJ2-5	NA	TGTGCCAGCAGTGAAGAGTTAGCGGGTTATGAAGAGACCCAGTACTTC	CASSEELAGYEETQYF
TRBD1	TRBV28	TRBJ1-2	many	TGTGCCAGCAGTTTACGGCAGGGGGGCGGGTATGGCTACACCTTC	CASSLRQGGGYGYTF
TRBD2	TRBV27	TRBJ2-1	NA	TGTGCCAGCAGTTTACGCCGCGCTAGCGGGAGCAATGAGCAGTTCTTC	CASSLRRASGSNEQFF
TRBD2	TRBV2	TRBJ2-4	few	TGTGCCAGCAGTGATCGTTCTAGCGGCAAAAACATTCAGTACTTC	CASSDRSSGKNIQYF
TRBD2	TRBV19	TRBJ2-1	NA	TGTGCCAGTAGTATCTCCCGGCTAGCGGGCAACAATGAGCAGTTCTTC	CASSISRLAGNNEQFF
TRBD2	TRBV2	TRBJ2-1	NA	TGTGCCAGCAGTGTGGGTAGCGGGAGTATGGATGAGCAGTTCTTC	CASSVGSGSMDEQFF
NA	TRBV2	TRBJ2-3	few	TGTGCCAGCAGTGGGACTACCTACATGGATACGCAGTATTTT	CASSGTTYMDTQYF
TRBD2	TRBV9	TRBJ2-1	NA	TGTGCCAGCAGCGTAGGCGGGAGGGCCCTTGAGCAGTTCTTC	CASSVGGRALEQFF
NA	TRBV7-3	TRBJ1-1	NA	TGTGCCAGCAGCCCACTTGGCGGGGCGGGCACTGAAGCTTTCTTT	CASSPLGGAGTEAFF
NA	TRBV5-1	TRBJ2-3	many	TGCGCCAGCAGCCTGGGGACTTCGCGAACAGATACGCAGTATTTT	CASSLGTSRTDTQYF